The 16 T cell receptor beta chains below come from one sample, sequenced in a study of lymphopenia after photon versus proton radiotherapy. Profiling relied on immunoSEQ multiplex PCR, and the TCRdb table lists in-frame clones only, not all of them. There are about 30,000 clones in the sample; 94% occur only once, and around 0.67% lies in the top ten. The sample was peripheral blood, taken from a patient treated with photon-based radiotherapy. All receptors derive from a woman in her forties or fifties with cholangiocarcinoma.

The gene calls are TRBV27 and TRBJ2-1, with D hard to call. Germline V lookup: CDR1 MNHEY, CDR2 SMNVEV (reference sequence). Deletions cut 10 bases from V and 5 bases from J, with 9 bases between. The CDR3 extends over 11 amino acids. The CDR3 DNA sequence: TGTGCCACTAAACAGAACAATGAGCAGTTCTTC. This encodes CATKQNNEQFF.

This chain connects TRBV7-2 to TRBJ2-7; 8 bases fit TRBD2. The CDR3 runs 17 residues. CDR1 is SGHTA and CDR2 is FQGNSA in the germline V gene. The trim removed 1 base at V and 4 bases at J, leaving 12 bases unmatched. For the CDR3, the DNA is TGTGCCAGCAGCTTAGAAGGCTTGGCGGGGGGCTCTTACGAGCAGTACTTC. It specifies CASSLEGLAGGSYEQYF.

J is TRBJ2-5 and V is TRBV15; 7 nucleotides align to TRBD1. This CDR3 is built from 17 residues. The V gene end was trimmed by 0 bases and the J gene end by 2 bases; junction bases not matched to a gene: 9. The germline CDR1 and CDR2 sequences are LNHNV and YYDKDF (reference sequence). The CDR3 region is CATSRDTWEQGQETQYF. CDR3 sequence (DNA): TGTGCCACCAGCAGAGATACATGGGAACAGGGGCAAGAGACCCAGTACTTC. Full variable domain (outside the CDR3, taken from reference TRBV15 and TRBJ2-5): DAMVIQNPRYQVTQFGKPVTLSCSQTLNHNVMYWYQQKSSQAPKLLFHYYDKDFNNEADTPDNFQSRRPNTSFCFLDIRSPGLGDTAMYLCATSRDTWEQGQETQYFGPGTRLLVL.

V gene TRBV9 combines with J gene TRBJ1-1; TRBD1 might be the D (6 bases). The V end lost 3 bases, the J end lost 5 bases, and 14 bases lay between the germline ends. There are 14 residues in the CDR3. Germline V gene lookup returns CDR1 SGDLS and CDR2 YYNGEE. The CDR3 sequence: CASSAQGLRTEAFF. CDR3 DNA sequence: TGTGCCAGCAGCGCTCAGGGGTTAAGGACTGAAGCTTTCTTT.

This clone was observed once. This chain uses TRBV7-9 with TRBJ1-2; D is unclear. The germline V gene has CDR1 SEHNR and CDR2 FQNEAQ (reference sequence). The CDR3 totals 15 residues. V lost 4 bases, J lost 3 bases, and 15 bases lay in between. The CDR3 here is CASSSRATRDYGYTF. The DNA for the CDR3 is TGTGCCAGCAGCTCCCGGGCCACGCGGGACTATGGCTACACCTTC.

V gene TRBV29-1 combines with J gene TRBJ2-3; 7 bases agree with TRBD1. CDR3 length: 14 residues. Germline CDR1 reads SQVTM; CDR2 reads ANQGSEA. Unmatched junction bases numbered 9, after V lost 7 bases and J lost 2 bases. CDR3 amino acids: CSAYRDRYTDTQYF. CDR3 DNA sequence: TGCAGCGCCTACCGGGACAGATACACAGATACGCAGTATTTT.

This chain uses TRBV5-8 with TRBJ2-3; TRBD1 agrees at 7 bases. Losses at the gene ends were 4 bases for V and 1 base for J; bases not matched to a gene: 15. CDR3 length: 18 amino acids. CDR1 and CDR2 from the germline V gene are SGHTS and YDEGEE. CDR3 DNA sequence: TGTGCCAGCAGCGCTGGCTATTTATCACAGGGGCGCACAGATACGCAGTATTTT. Translating gives CASSAGYLSQGRTDTQYF.

This chain links TRBV30 with TRBJ1-3; TRBD1 is a possible D gene (5 bases). V shed 1 base and J shed 1 base, with 14 bases lying between them. In germline, CDR1 is GTSNPN, CDR2 SVGIG (reference sequence). The CDR3 runs 16 residues. CDR3 sequence (DNA): TGTGCCTGGAGTGCCTTTCCCAGGGTTTCTGGAAACACCATATATTTT. Residues: CAWSAFPRVSGNTIYF.

This clone came up a few times. V and J are TRBV29-1 and TRBJ1-1, with TRBD1 as a possible D gene (5 bases). The CDR3 spans 13 residues. Trimming cost V 6 bases and J 0 bases, with 11 bases left between them. Germline values: CDR1 SQVTM, CDR2 ANQGSEA. CDR3 DNA sequence: TGCAGCGTAGTGACAGTGATGAACACTGAAGCTTTCTTT. This translates into CSVVTVMNTEAFF.

The rearrangement uses TRBV4-1 and TRBJ2-1; either TRBD1 or TRBD2 may fit D (6 bases each). The CDR3 runs to 14 residues. Trimming removed 7 bases from V and 2 bases from J, with 12 bases in between. Germline values: CDR1 MGHRA, CDR2 YSYEKL. The CDR3 region is CASNSGAPYNEQFF. As DNA, the CDR3 is TGCGCCAGCAACTCGGGGGCCCCCTACAATGAGCAGTTCTTC.

This chain uses TRBV2 with TRBJ1-4; D may be TRBD1 (5 bases). The ends were cut back, 4 bases at V and 2 bases at J, with 8 bases in the middle. Per the germline V gene, CDR1 is SNHLY and CDR2 is FYNNEI. The CDR3 length is 14 residues. CDR3 bases: TGTGCCAGCAGTGGGGGCCCGACTAATGAAAAACTGTTTTTT. Protein sequence: CASSGGPTNEKLFF.

The chain combines TRBV9 with TRBJ1-4; tentative D call: TRBD1 (6 bases). This CDR3 region has 15 residues. The ends were cut back, 2 bases at V and 4 bases at J, with 12 bases in the middle. The germline CDR1 and CDR2 sequences are SGDLS and YYNGEE. CDR3 protein: CASSVTGQRNEKLFF. CDR3 bases: TGTGCCAGCAGCGTGACCGGACAGCGTAATGAAAAACTGTTTTTT.

CDR3 sequence reads: CASSQRLAGGPNNEQFF. The CDR3 region has the DNA TGTGCCAGCAGCCAACGACTAGCGGGGGGCCCTAACAATGAGCAGTTCTTC. J is TRBJ2-1 and V is TRBV7-6; 13 bases align to TRBD2. Germline assignment: CDR1 SGHVS and CDR2 FNYEAQ. CDR3 length: 17 amino acids. Trimming took 5 bases from V and 5 from J; bases not matched to a gene: 9.

This clone has a single count. This rearrangement joins TRBV11-3 to TRBJ2-2, with TRBD1 identical over 7 bases. Germline trimming cut 2 bases from V and 0 bases from J; bases unmatched to any gene: 9. The CDR3 consists of 18 residues. The germline gives CDR1 SGHNT, CDR2 YENEEA. CDR3 DNA sequence: TGTGCCAGCAGCTTAAATACGCTAGGGACAGCGAACACCGGGGAGCTGTTTTTT. It is translated as CASSLNTLGTANTGELFF.

V gene TRBV5-1 combines with J gene TRBJ1-3; the D is unclear. The CDR3 extends over 16 amino acids. Trimming removed 0 bases at V and 0 bases at J, with 10 bases between. CDR1 and CDR2 (germline): SGHRS, YFSETQ. CDR3 in DNA: TGCGCCAGCAGCTTGGCGCCGGGTTCCTCTGGAAACACCATATATTTT. Its protein product is CASSLAPGSSGNTIYF.

This clone appeared once. The V call is TRBV7-6, the J call TRBJ1-3, with 7 bases lining up with TRBD1. Germline values: CDR1 SGHVS, CDR2 FNYEAQ. The CDR3 loop spans 16 amino acids. V was clipped by 3 bases and J by 0 bases; unmatched bases: 5. The CDR3 sequence is CASSFDRALSGNTIYF. CDR3 bases: TGTGCCAGCAGCTTCGACAGGGCCCTCTCTGGAAACACCATATATTTT.